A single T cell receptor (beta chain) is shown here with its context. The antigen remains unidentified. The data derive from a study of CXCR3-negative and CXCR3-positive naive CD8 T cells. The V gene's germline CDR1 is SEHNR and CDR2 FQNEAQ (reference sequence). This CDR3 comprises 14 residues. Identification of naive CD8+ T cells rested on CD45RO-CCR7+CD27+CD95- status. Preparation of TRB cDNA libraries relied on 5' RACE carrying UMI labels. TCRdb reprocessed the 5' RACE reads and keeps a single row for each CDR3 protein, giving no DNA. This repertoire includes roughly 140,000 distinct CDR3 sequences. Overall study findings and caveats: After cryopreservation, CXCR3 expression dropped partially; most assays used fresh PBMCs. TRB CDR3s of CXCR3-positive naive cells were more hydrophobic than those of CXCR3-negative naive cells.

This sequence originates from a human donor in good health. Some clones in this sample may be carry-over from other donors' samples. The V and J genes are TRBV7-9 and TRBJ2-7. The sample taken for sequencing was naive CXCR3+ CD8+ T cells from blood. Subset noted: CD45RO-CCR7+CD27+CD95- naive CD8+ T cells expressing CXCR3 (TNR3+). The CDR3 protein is CASSSTSRSDEQYF.